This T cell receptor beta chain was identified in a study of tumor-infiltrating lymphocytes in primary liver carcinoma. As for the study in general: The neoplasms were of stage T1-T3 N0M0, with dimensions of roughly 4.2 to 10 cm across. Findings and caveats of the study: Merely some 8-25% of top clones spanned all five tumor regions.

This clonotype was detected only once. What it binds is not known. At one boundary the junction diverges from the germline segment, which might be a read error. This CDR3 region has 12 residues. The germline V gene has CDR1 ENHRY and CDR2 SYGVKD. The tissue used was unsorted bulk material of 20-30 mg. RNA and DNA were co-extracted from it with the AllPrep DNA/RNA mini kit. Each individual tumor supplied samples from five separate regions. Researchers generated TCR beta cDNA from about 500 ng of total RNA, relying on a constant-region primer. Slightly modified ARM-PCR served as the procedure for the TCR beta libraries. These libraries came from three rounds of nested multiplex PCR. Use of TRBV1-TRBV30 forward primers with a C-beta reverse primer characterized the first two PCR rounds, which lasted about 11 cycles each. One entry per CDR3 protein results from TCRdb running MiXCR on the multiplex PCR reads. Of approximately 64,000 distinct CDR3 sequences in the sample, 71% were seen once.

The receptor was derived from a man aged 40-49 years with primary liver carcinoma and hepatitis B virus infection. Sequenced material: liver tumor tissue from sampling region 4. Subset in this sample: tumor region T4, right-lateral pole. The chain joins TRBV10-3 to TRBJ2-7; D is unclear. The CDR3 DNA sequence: TGTGCCATCAGTGAATCCGGGCAGGAGCAATACTTC. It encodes CAISESGQEQYF.